This T cell receptor beta chain is drawn from a study of blood T cell repertoires in COVID-19. Across the whole study: COVID-19 samples, acute and convalescent, were from the United States, Italy and Spain. Sample material is recorded as cDNA or gDNA derived from T cells, B-cell-depleted T cells, or PBMCs.

The CDR3 runs to 17 residues. Looked up from germline, CDR1 is KGHDR and CDR2 is SFDVKD. Trimming cost V 2 bases and J 0 bases; bases outside gene matches: 8. In the original workflow: By means of reference gene primer amplification, nucleated cell counts were estimated. Measured with immunoSEQ multiplex PCR; TCRdb has only the in-frame clones, and not every one. Clone size and V and J calls were adopted from that table, with D and trimming inferred from the DNA. The table has 110,000 to 150,000 clones, about 86% seen once. The clonotype comes from a human donor in a cohort sampled during active COVID-19. Material for sequencing was peripheral blood. The V and J genes are TRBV24-1 and TRBJ1-2, with TRBD1 matching 7 bases. The CDR3 sequence is CATSDYKTGSANYGYTF. CDR3 in DNA: TGTGCCACCAGTGATTACAAGACAGGGTCTGCTAACTATGGCTACACCTTC.